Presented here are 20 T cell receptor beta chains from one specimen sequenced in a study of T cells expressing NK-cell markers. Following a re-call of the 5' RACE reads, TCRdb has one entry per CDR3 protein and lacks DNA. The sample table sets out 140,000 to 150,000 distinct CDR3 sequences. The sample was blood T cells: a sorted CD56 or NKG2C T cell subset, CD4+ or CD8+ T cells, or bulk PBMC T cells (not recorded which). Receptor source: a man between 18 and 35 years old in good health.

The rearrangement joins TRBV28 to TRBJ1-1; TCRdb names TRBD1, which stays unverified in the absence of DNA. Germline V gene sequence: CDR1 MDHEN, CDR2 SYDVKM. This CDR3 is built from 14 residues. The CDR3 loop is CASSPLSSGTEGFF.

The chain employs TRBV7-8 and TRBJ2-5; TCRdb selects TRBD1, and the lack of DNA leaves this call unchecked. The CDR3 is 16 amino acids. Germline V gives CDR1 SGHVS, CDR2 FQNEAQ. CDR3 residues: CASSLEGGTGQETQYF.

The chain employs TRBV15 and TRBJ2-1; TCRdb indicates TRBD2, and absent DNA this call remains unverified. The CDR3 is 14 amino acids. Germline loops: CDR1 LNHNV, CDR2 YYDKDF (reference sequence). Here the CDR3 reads CATSGTRLAREQFF.

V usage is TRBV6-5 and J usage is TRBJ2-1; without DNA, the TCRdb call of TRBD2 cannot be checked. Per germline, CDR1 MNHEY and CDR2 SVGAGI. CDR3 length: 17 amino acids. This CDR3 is CASSYPKEGPTGNEQFF.

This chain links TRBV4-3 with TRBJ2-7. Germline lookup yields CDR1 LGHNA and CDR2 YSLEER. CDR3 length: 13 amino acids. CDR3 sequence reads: CASSQTGSYEQYF.

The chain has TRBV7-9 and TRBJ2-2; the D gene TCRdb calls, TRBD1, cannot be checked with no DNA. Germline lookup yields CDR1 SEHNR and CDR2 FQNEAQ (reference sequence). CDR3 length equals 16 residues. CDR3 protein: CASSSYRDSRPGELFF.

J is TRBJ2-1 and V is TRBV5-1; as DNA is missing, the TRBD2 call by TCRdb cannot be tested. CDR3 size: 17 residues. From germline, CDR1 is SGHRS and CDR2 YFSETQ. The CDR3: CASFRLAGDSSYNEQFF.

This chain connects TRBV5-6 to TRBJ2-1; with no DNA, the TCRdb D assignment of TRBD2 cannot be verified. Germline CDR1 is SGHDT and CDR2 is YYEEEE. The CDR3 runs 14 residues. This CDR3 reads CASSPTGTSKAKFF.

This CDR3 reads CASSYSGGANTGELFF. This chain joins TRBV5-1 and TRBJ2-2; the D call of TRBD1 rests on TCRdb alone, since no DNA is present to check it. There are 16 residues in the CDR3. Germline loops: CDR1 SGHRS, CDR2 YFSETQ. The whole variable domain, remainder taken from reference TRBV5-1 and TRBJ2-2, is KAGVTQTPRYLIKTRGQQVTLSCSPISGHRSVSWYQQTPGQGLQFLFEYFSETQRNKGNFPGRFSGRQFSNSRSEMNVSTLELGDSALYLCASSYSGGANTGELFFGEGSRLTVL.

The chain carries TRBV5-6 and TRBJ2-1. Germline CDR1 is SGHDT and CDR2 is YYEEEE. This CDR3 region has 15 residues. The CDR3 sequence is CASSLSRMGYNEQFF.

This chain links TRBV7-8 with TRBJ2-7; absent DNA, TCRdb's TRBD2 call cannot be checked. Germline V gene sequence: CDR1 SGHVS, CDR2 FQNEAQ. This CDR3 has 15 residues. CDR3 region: CASSLGLAGIYEQYF.

CDR3: CASSPHRGLNTEAFF. The rearrangement uses TRBV7-9 and TRBJ1-1; the D call of TRBD1 rests on TCRdb alone, since no DNA is present to check it. Germline CDR1 is SEHNR and CDR2 is FQNEAQ (reference sequence). The CDR3 consists of 15 residues.

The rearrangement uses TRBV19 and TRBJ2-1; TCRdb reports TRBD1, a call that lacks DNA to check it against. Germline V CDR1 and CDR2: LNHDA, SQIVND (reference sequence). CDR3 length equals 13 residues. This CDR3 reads CASGRGMSNEQFF.

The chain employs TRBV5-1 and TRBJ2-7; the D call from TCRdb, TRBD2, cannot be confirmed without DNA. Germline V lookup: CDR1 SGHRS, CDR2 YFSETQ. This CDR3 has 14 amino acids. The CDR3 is CASSRYTETYEQYF.

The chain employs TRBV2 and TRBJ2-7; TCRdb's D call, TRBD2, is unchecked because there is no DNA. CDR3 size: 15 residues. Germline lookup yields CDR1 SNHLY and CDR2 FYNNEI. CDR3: CASSGTSGSVFEQYF.

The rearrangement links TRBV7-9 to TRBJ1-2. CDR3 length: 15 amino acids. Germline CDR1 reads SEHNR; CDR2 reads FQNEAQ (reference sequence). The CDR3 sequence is CASSLEAFPTTGYTF.

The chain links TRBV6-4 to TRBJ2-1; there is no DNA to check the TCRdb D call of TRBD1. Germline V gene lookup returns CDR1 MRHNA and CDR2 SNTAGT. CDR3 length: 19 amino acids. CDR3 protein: CASTTGRDRGTLAYNEQFF.

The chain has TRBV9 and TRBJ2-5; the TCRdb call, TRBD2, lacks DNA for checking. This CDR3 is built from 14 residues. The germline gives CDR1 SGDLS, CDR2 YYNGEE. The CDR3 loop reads CASSVAGGLETQYF.

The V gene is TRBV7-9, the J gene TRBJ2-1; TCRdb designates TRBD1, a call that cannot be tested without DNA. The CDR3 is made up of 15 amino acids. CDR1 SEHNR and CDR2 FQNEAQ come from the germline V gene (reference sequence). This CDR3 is CASSGDRSSYNEQFF.

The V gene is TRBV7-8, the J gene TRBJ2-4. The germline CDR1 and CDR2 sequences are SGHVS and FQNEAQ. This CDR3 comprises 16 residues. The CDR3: CASSSTFLLAENIQYF.